Listed below are T cell receptor beta chains from one sample, sequenced in a study of long-term antiretroviral therapy in people with HIV. Sequenced by immunoSEQ multiplex PCR; TCRdb stores in-frame clones only, minus some. The sample records 30,000 or so clones, approximately 91% being singletons. Sequences were derived from unsorted PBMCs, sampled around 5 years before starting antiretroviral therapy. Receptors were obtained from a man over 45 with HIV. CDR3s include the opening cysteine and the closing phenylalanine or tryptophan. Fields, in order: D gene, J gene, CDR3 length, V gene, CDR3 protein, CDR3 DNA. A D gene is named only where the DNA matches it firmly.

TRBD2 TRBJ2-5 16 TRBV5-1 CASSLSSGGIQETQYF TGCGCCAGCAGCTTAAGTAGCGGGGGCATACAAGAGACCCAGTACTTC
- TRBJ1-1 14 TRBV5-1 CASSLDRANTEAFF TGCGCCAGCAGCTTGGACAGGGCGAACACTGAAGCTTTCTTT
- TRBJ1-3 14 TRBV5-1 CASSLDFAGNTIYF TGCGCCAGCAGCTTGGACTTTGCGGGAAACACCATATATTTT
- TRBJ2-5 15 TRBV19 CASSIDVIRQETQYF TGTGCCAGTAGTATAGATGTAATCAGGCAAGAGACCCAGTACTTC
- TRBJ1-1 15 TRBV4-1 CASSPRAQLNTEAFF TGCGCCAGCAGCCCGAGGGCACAGTTGAACACTGAAGCTTTCTTT
TRBD1 TRBJ2-5 15 TRBV5-1 CASSLGDRAQETQYF TGCGCCAGCAGCTTGGGTGACAGGGCCCAAGAGACCCAGTACTTC
TRBD1 TRBJ1-1 15 TRBV18 CASSPGTGTPHEAFF TGTGCCAGCTCACCGGGGACAGGGACGCCACATGAAGCTTTCTTT
TRBD2 TRBJ2-3 15 TRBV5-4 CASSLRAGVTDTQYF TGTGCCAGCAGCTTGCGGGCGGGGGTCACAGATACGCAGTATTTT
- TRBJ2-1 15 TRBV6-6 CASSYRGRIYNEQFF TGTGCCAGCAGTTACCGAGGACGGATCTACAATGAGCAGTTCTTC
- TRBJ1-3 17 TRBV7-6 CASSLGPAANSGNTIYF TGTGCCAGCAGCTTAGGTCCAGCCGCGAACTCTGGAAACACCATATATTTT
- TRBJ2-5 13 TRBV11-2 CASSVSHQETQYF TGTGCCAGCAGCGTCAGCCACCAAGAGACCCAGTACTTC
- TRBJ1-2 11 TRBV20-1 CSATGAYGYTF TGCAGTGCTACGGGGGCCTATGGCTACACCTTC
TRBD1 TRBJ2-7 13 TRBV5-1 CASSSRTGYEQYF TGCGCCAGCAGCTCGAGGACAGGGTACGAGCAGTACTTC
- TRBJ2-1 15 TRBV7-9 CASADTMSSYNEQFF TGTGCCAGCGCCGATACGATGAGCTCCTACAATGAGCAGTTCTTC